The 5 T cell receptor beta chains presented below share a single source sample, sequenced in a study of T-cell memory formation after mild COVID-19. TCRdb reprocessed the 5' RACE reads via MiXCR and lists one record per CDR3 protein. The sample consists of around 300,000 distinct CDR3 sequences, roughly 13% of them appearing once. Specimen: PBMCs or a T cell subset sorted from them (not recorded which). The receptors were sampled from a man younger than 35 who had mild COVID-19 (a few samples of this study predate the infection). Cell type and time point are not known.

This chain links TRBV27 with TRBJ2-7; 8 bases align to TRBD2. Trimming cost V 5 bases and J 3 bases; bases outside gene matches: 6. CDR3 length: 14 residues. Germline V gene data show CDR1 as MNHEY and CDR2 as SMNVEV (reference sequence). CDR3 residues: CASSEAGANYEQYF. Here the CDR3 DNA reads TGTGCCAGCAGTGAAGCGGGAGCAAACTACGAGCAGTACTTC.

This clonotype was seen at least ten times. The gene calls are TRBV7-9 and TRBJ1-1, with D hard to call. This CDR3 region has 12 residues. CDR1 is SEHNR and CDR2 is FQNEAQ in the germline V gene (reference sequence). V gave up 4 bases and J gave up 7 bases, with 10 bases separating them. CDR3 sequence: CASSSGRSEAFF. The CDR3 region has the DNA TGTGCCAGCAGCTCTGGACGGAGTGAAGCTTTCTTT.

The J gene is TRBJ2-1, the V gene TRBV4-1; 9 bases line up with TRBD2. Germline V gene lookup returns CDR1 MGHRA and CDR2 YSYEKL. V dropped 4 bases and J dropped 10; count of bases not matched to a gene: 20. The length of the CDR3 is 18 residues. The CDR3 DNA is TGCGCCAGCAGCCCTGGGACTAGCCAACAACTGCGGTTTCCGGAGCAGTTCTTC. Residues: CASSPGTSQQLRFPEQFF.

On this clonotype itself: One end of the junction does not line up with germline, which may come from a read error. The CDR3 reads CAISDPGSSNEQFF. The CDR3 region has the DNA TGTGCCATCAGTGACCCGGGATCCTCCAATGAGCAGTTCTTC. The chain recombines TRBV10-3 with TRBJ2-1; possible D gene TRBD2, 5 bases. The CDR3 contains 14 residues. In germline, CDR1 is ENHRY, CDR2 SYGVKD.

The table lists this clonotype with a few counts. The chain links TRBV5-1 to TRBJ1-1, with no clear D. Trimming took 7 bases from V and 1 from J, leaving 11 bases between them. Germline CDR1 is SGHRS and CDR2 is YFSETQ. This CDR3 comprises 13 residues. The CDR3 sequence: CASRLPPNTEAFF. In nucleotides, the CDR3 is TGCGCCAGCCGCCTTCCACCGAACACTGAAGCTTTCTTT.